This T cell receptor beta chain was captured by sequencing in a study of vaccination and CD4 T cells after COVID-19 (dated 2022 in TCRdb). Study-wide context: SARS-CoV-2 positivity had been established in the convalescent patients by nasal swab PCR, and mild disease was recorded in roughly 10 of these patients and severe disease in one. The cultures were stimulated with overlapping spike peptide pools from SARS-CoV-2 and from the common cold coronaviruses HCoV-NL63, HCoV-OC43 and HCoV-229E. Participants got two doses of the Pfizer-BioNTech BNT162b2 vaccine (n=8) or two doses of the Moderna mRNA-1273 vaccine (n=2). The spike-specific CD4+ TCR repertoire was compared before and after mRNA vaccination in approximately 9 COVID-19 convalescent patients and a few infection-naive healthy vaccine recipients. Post-vaccine blood samples were taken a median of roughly 75 days after the second vaccine dose, with a range of about 14 to 241 days. Post-COVID blood samples from convalescent patients were collected a median of roughly 100 days after diagnosis, with a range of 35 to 161 days. Control cultures used a CEFX viral epitope pool as positive control, an HIV-1 Nef peptide pool as negative control, or no peptide. In the convalescent cohort there were six males and four females, among whom were two Hispanic individuals, seven Caucasians, two Asians and one multiracial person.

Here is what the overall study found, with its caveats: The median number of SARS-CoV-2-reactive clonotypes rose from approximately 20 after infection to 30 to 45 after vaccination, but the change was not significant. Only a relatively small number of convalescent patients were included in the study, and early timepoints following natural infection were not analyzed. Of the vaccine-specific clones in convalescent patients, 304 of 307, or nearly all, reacted only to SARS-CoV-2 spike and did not cross-react with common cold coronaviruses. Among convalescent patients, a median roughly 90% of the SARS-CoV-2-reactive clones seen after vaccination appeared only after vaccination, which suggests priming specific to the vaccine.

The method behind the library was PCR. At the Johns Hopkins FTIC core, DNA from the cultured CD4+ T cells underwent TCR sequencing with the Oncomine TCR Beta short-read assay. Genomic DNA was extracted from the cultured CD4+ T cells with the QIAamp micro DNA kit. Oncomine TCR Beta libraries from cultured CD4+ T cells were pooled with unique dual indexes and sequenced on an Illumina iSeq 100. Per the source publication's procedure: Non-productive sequences were removed, and CDR3s that did not start with C, did not end with F or W, or were shorter than 7 amino acids were discarded. Antigen-specific clonotypes were identified with the MANAFEST web application by comparing peptide-stimulated wells with reference and other culture wells. An FDR below 0.05, an odds ratio above 5, and a productive frequency above 0.1% in at least two of three replicate wells were required for clones to be considered positive. A clonotype was classed as cross-reactive if the clonotype showed significant expansion both in SARS-CoV-2 spike wells and in at least one common cold coronavirus spike condition. CDR3 homology was assessed with Levenshtein distances (stringdist) and unrooted phylogenetic trees (ape) in R version 3.6.1. TCRdb reprocessed the public reads (quality trimming at Q25 with fastp, clone calling with MiXCR) and kept in-frame beta chains. Each record represents a unique CDR3 protein, reported with the most common genes and DNA among its rows. V and J calls and clone size were set by TCRdb, not the authors. The sample table records roughly 10,000 distinct CDR3 sequences; roughly 50% of these occur just once. The ten largest clones represent 31% of the sample.

The treatment or condition label corresponds to: roughly 10-day PBMC culture with coronavirus spike peptide pools or control peptides (ViraFEST assay). The study used the ViraFEST assay, which expanded antigen-specific T cells with peptide pools and then identified expanded clonotypes by TCR sequencing. The convalescent patients' positive SARS-CoV-2 PCR tests fell between March and December 2020, which was before the Alpha, Beta and Delta variants emerged in the United States. Each well held around 2.1 million PBMCs cultured with around 10 ug/ml peptide pools in IMDM containing roughly 5% human AB serum and roughly 10 IU/ml IL-2. Half of the culture medium was replaced with fresh IL-2-containing medium on days 3 and 7. Once the cells had been in culture for over nine days, the EasySep CD4+ T cell isolation kit was used to isolate CD4+ T cells by negative selection. Ficoll-Paque Plus gradient centrifugation was used to isolate PBMCs from whole blood, and the isolated PBMCs were then either used fresh or cryopreserved at -140C. Culture conditions were generally each tested in triplicate wells.

With respect to this clonotype: Its antigen remains undetermined. Base qualities are not at hand, and no much larger clone is one base apart.

Sequenced: CD4+ T cells from blood, cultured in vitro. The TCR comes from a human donor who had recovered from COVID-19.

The CDR3 protein sequence reads: CASSEGQSGNTIYF. The sequenced DNA: TGTGCCAGCAGTGAGGGACAGTCTGGAAACACCATATATTTT. The rearranged chain carries TRBV6-2 or TRBV6-3 and TRBJ1-3, with 7 junctional bases fitting TRBD1. Looking up the germline V gene yields CDR1 MNHEY and CDR2 SVGEGT. The V end gives up 5 bases and the J end 1 base, leaving 2 bases in the junction not matched to a gene. Taken from cysteine to phenylalanine, the CDR3 has 14 residues. The entry retains the CDR3 DNA only, 42 bases that are in frame from base 1.